The 10 T cell receptor beta chains below come from one sample, sequenced in a study of cytomegalovirus exposure and HLA in healthy donors. PCR primers comprised 60 Vbeta and 13 Jbeta primers. The repertoire was sequenced with immunoSEQ multiplex PCR; TCRdb's copy has only in-frame clones and lacks some. Found here are about 240,000 clones, over 70% of them singletons; the top ten hold about 7.5%. Sequencing was done on a sample of PBMCs. Receptors were obtained from a woman aged 55-69 years in good health and CMV-seropositive.

This chain links TRBV27 with TRBJ1-1, with 9 bases that match TRBD1. V shed 5 bases, J shed 4 bases, and the junction held 5 bases outside the gene matches. The CDR3 totals 14 residues. Germline loops: CDR1 MNHEY, CDR2 SMNVEV (reference sequence). The CDR3 reads CASSPQGAGTEAFF. The DNA for the CDR3 is TGTGCCAGCAGTCCACAGGGGGCTGGCACTGAAGCTTTCTTT.

The rearrangement joins TRBV2 to TRBJ2-5, with TRBD1 as a possible D gene (6 bases). Looked up from germline, CDR1 is SNHLY and CDR2 is FYNNEI. With 4 bases removed from V and 3 bases from J, the gap between germline ends came to 27 bases. The CDR3 consists of 19 residues. CDR3 amino acids: CASSVLSLPRQAEEETQYF. The CDR3 DNA reads TGTGCCAGCAGTGTCCTGAGCCTGCCCCGACAGGCCGAAGAAGAGACCCAGTACTTC. Variable domain in full (rest from reference TRBV2 and TRBJ2-5): EPEVTQTPSHQVTQMGQEVILRCVPISNHLYFYWYRQILGQKVEFLVSFYNNEISEKSEIFDDQFSVERPDGSNFTLKIRSTKLEDSAMYFCASSVLSLPRQAEEETQYFGPGTRLLVL.

The gene calls are TRBV19 and TRBJ1-3, with 7 bases that match TRBD1. Germline loops: CDR1 LNHDA, CDR2 SQIVND (reference sequence). The CDR3 is 16 residues long. Trimming removed 5 bases from V and 2 bases from J; junction bases left unmatched: 9. The chain's CDR3 is CASSAYRGKTGNTIYF. For the CDR3, the DNA is TGTGCCAGTAGTGCCTACAGGGGTAAGACTGGAAACACCATATATTTT.

The chain carries TRBV7-9 and TRBJ1-2; no clear D. The germline V and J ends were trimmed by 1 base and 4 bases, with 7 bases remaining between them. The CDR3 loop spans 13 amino acids. Looked up from germline, CDR1 is SEHNR and CDR2 is FQNEAQ (reference sequence). CDR3 sequence: CASSLGGSYGYTF. The CDR3 nucleotides read TGTGCCAGCAGCTTAGGAGGGAGCTATGGCTACACCTTC. Together with reference TRBV7-9 and TRBJ1-2, the CDR3 gives the full variable domain: DTGVSQNPRHKITKRGQNVTFRCDPISEHNRLYWYRQTLGQGPEFLTYFQNEAQLEKSRLLSDRFSAERPKGSFSTLEIQRTEQGDSAMYLCASSLGGSYGYTFGSGTRLTVV.

The chain uses TRBV30 and TRBJ1-1; 7 positions agree with TRBD1. The junction had 2 bases not matched to a gene; V was cut back by 2 bases and J by 5 bases. Per germline, CDR1 GTSNPN and CDR2 SVGIG (reference sequence). The CDR3 is made up of 12 amino acids. The CDR3 DNA sequence: TGTGCCTGGAGTACAGGGGCAACTGAAGCTTTCTTT. Protein: CAWSTGATEAFF.

The gene calls are TRBV14 and TRBJ2-7; tentatively, D is TRBD2 (5 bases). In germline, CDR1 is SGHDN, CDR2 FVKESK. Trimming shortened V by 1 base and J by 7 bases, and 8 bases separated the two germline ends. This CDR3 contains 12 residues. The CDR3 DNA is TGTGCCAGCAGCCAAGCCCGGAGGGAGCAGTACTTC. As protein: CASSQARREQYF. The full variable domain, in which reference TRBV14 and TRBJ2-7 provide the parts outside the CDR3, is EAGVTQFPSHSVIEKGQTVTLRCDPISGHDNLYWYRRVMGKEIKFLLHFVKESKQDESGMPNNRFLAERTGGTYSTLKVQPAELEDSGVYFCASSQARREQYFGPGTRLTVT.

This chain connects TRBV19 to TRBJ2-6, with D perhaps TRBD1 (7 bases). V was pared by 2 bases and J by 0 bases, with 14 bases between. The CDR3 has 18 amino acids. From germline, CDR1 is LNHDA and CDR2 SQIVND (reference sequence). CDR3 bases: TGTGCCAGTAGTATATGGGCAGGGGGGTCCTCTGGGGCCAACGTCCTGACTTTC. This encodes CASSIWAGGSSGANVLTF.

V is TRBV4-1 and J is TRBJ1-2, with a possible D match to TRBD1 (6 bases). CDR3 length: 13 amino acids. CDR1 and CDR2 (germline): MGHRA, YSYEKL. With 3 bases removed from V and 8 bases from J, the gap between germline ends came to 13 bases. For the CDR3, the DNA is TGCGCCAGCAGCCACCCAGGGGACCGCGGCTACACCTTC. This sequence encodes CASSHPGDRGYTF.

This clone was seen once. The rearrangement uses TRBV7-2 and TRBJ1-1; D may be TRBD1 (5 bases). This CDR3 is built from 12 residues. The ends were cut back, 7 bases at V and 5 bases at J, with 11 bases in the middle. CDR1 SGHTA and CDR2 FQGNSA come from the germline V gene. Written as DNA, the CDR3 is TGTGCCAGCAAGGTGGGGGGAACTGAAGCTTTCTTT. Residues: CASKVGGTEAFF. The full variable domain, completed using reference TRBV7-2 and TRBJ1-1, is GAGVSQSPSNKVTEKGKDVELRCDPISGHTALYWYRQSLGQGLEFLIYFQGNSAPDKSGLPSDRFSAERTGGSVSTLTIQRTQQEDSAVYLCASKVGGTEAFFGQGTRLTVV.

This chain links TRBV9 with TRBJ2-7; TRBD2 is a possible D gene (5 bases). V gave up 0 bases and J gave up 2 bases, with 6 bases separating them. The CDR3 covers 13 residues. CDR1 is SGDLS and CDR2 is YYNGEE in the germline V gene. CDR3 coding DNA: TGTGCCAGCAGCGTAGACGGGACCTACGAGCAGTACTTC. Protein product: CASSVDGTYEQYF.